The rows below give T cell receptor beta chains drawn from one sample of a study of CD8 T cells in Susac syndrome. A single record per CDR3 protein comes from TCRdb applying MiXCR to the immunoSEQ multiplex PCR reads. The sample lists roughly 400,000 distinct CDR3 sequences, 75% to 90% seen once, with about 0.12% in the top ten. The sequencing sample was made of CD8+ T cells from PBMCs. These receptors came from a human donor with multiple sclerosis. CDR3s leave out the opening cysteine and the closing phenylalanine or tryptophan. Size is stated for part of the rows, as once, few or many counts, or as a class when the clone is expanded.

>TRBV5-4|TRBJ2-2|few
ASSPGTGGTGELF
>TRBV20-1|TRBJ2-7|NA
SARVLSDGGPYEQY
>TRBV25-1|TRBJ2-6|NA
ASSGFGANVLT
>TRBV5-6|TRBJ2-7|once
ASSLGYAGQGSEQY
>TRBV7-9|TRBJ1-3|NA
ASSFRDSPSGNTIY
>TRBV27|TRBJ1-5|NA
ASSPDSTNQPQH
>TRBV15|TRBJ1-2|NA
ATSRTGEIYGYT
>TRBV12-3/TRBV12-4|TRBJ2-7|NA
ASSFVQSYEQY
>TRBV7-9|TRBJ1-5|NA
ASSQVLQPQH
>TRBV7-9|TRBJ2-2|NA
ASSVIPGELF
>TRBV29-1|TRBJ2-1|NA
SVEGDRYNEQF
>TRBV2|TRBJ2-3|once
ASSEALGGSQTDTQY
>TRBV19|TRBJ2-7|NA
ASSRGIGLSYEQY
>TRBV28|TRBJ2-5|once
ASSLSFVASGNSETQY
>TRBV27|TRBJ2-7|NA
ASSPSGSPYEQY
>TRBV7-6|TRBJ2-7|NA
ASSYLGEAYEQY
>TRBV20-1|TRBJ2-1|NA
SARVAGMDEQF
>TRBV19|TRBJ1-2|NA
ASSSPGQGFYGYT